This T cell receptor beta chain was sequenced for a study of CD8+CD57+ T cells in acquired aplastic anemia. Whole-study findings and limits: Some 29 CD8+ CDR3 sequences were shared between patients and controls. Levels of CD8+ Simpson's diversity were not significantly distinct in patients versus controls.

Individuals selected for sequencing had exhibited CD8+CD57+ cell expansion on flow cytometry. No therapy was given to patients before blood sampling. V was pared by 3 bases and J by 4 bases, with 17 bases between. Germline V gene data show CDR1 as SGDLS and CDR2 as YYNGEE. There are 15 residues in the CDR3. This clonotype was observed a single time. What it binds is not known. Genomic DNA was employed as the template in profiling TCR beta VDJ and CDR3. A single record per CDR3 protein comes from TCRdb applying MiXCR to the reads. The table has about 290,000 distinct CDR3 sequences, approximately 57% seen once.

This TCR was recovered from a human donor with aplastic anemia. The material sequenced was sorted CD4+, CD8+, or CD8+CD57+ T cells (not recorded which) from PBMCs. This chain connects TRBV9 to TRBJ2-7; D might be TRBD2 (6 bases). CDR3 DNA sequence: TGTGCCAGCAGCGAGGGATCGAACCGGGAGTACGAGCAGTACTTC. As protein: CASSEGSNREYEQYF.